The 25 T cell receptor beta chains below come from one sample, sequenced in a study of neoadjuvant anti-PD-1 for oral cavity cancer. Time point indicated: after neoadjuvant nivolumab, at surgical resection. Sequencing used immunoSEQ multiplex PCR; TCRdb keeps in-frame clones, though not all of them. This table has about 13,000 clones, over 60% appearing once. The starting material was PBMCs, obtained after nivolumab (anti-PD-1) treatment. Every receptor here comes from a person aged 35-79 years with oral cavity squamous cell carcinoma.

The chain is built from TRBV27 and TRBJ1-2; D may be TRBD1 (5 bases). V lost 6 bases and J 4 bases, leaving 24 bases between the germline ends. Germline assignment: CDR1 MNHEY and CDR2 SMNVEV (reference sequence). The CDR3 contains 17 residues. CDR3 bases: TGTGCCAGCAGGAGAGCGGGGGTAGGGCGGGGAGGCTATGGCTACACCTTC. This sequence encodes CASRRAGVGRGGYGYTF.

V gene TRBV7-2 combines with J gene TRBJ1-1; D call uncertain. Germline assignment: CDR1 SGHTA and CDR2 FQGNSA. V was cut by 1 base and J by 5 bases, with 11 bases left in between. CDR3 length: 14 residues. CDR3 sequence (DNA): TGTGCCAGCAGCTTAGAGCACGGGGTAACTGAAGCTTTCTTT. This sequence encodes CASSLEHGVTEAFF.

V is TRBV2 and J is TRBJ2-3, with D maybe TRBD2 (6 bases). The germline V gene has CDR1 SNHLY and CDR2 FYNNEI. The CDR3 contains 12 residues. V gave up 7 bases and J gave up 3 bases, with 8 bases separating them. CDR3 DNA: TGTGCCAGCACGCGGGATACAGATACGCAGTATTTT. This gives the protein CASTRDTDTQYF.

This clone came up once. The chain couples TRBV7-2 to TRBJ1-4, with D perhaps matching TRBD1 (5 bases). Trimming stripped 3 bases from V and 7 bases from J, with 15 bases between. Per germline, CDR1 SGHTA and CDR2 FQGNSA. This CDR3 region has 15 residues. CDR3 in amino acids: CASSFRQKSSEKLFF. In DNA, the CDR3 is TGTGCCAGCAGCTTTAGACAGAAGAGTAGTGAAAAACTGTTTTTT. Full variable domain (rest looked up from reference TRBV7-2 and TRBJ1-4): GAGVSQSPSNKVTEKGKDVELRCDPISGHTALYWYRQSLGQGLEFLIYFQGNSAPDKSGLPSDRFSAERTGGSVSTLTIQRTQQEDSAVYLCASSFRQKSSEKLFFGSGTQLSVL.

This chain uses TRBV27 with TRBJ1-1; no reliable D call. Germline V gene sequence: CDR1 MNHEY, CDR2 SMNVEV (reference sequence). The CDR3 loop spans 13 amino acids. V was trimmed by 2 bases and J by 2 bases, leaving 6 bases between them. Written as DNA, the CDR3 is TGTGCCAGCAGTTTAACAGATAACACTGAAGCTTTCTTT. This translates into CASSLTDNTEAFF.

The rearrangement links TRBV6-6 to TRBJ2-3, with 7 bases identical to TRBD1. J was trimmed by 4 bases and V by 2 bases; bases with no gene match: 3. CDR1 and CDR2 (germline): MNHNY, SVGAGI (reference sequence). The length of the CDR3 is 14 residues. The DNA for the CDR3 is TGTGCCAGCAGTTACGGGCAGGGGGCAGATACGCAGTATTTT. It is translated as CASSYGQGADTQYF.

This clone was observed a handful of times. J is TRBJ2-5 and V is TRBV7-2; D gene uncertain. This CDR3 spans 13 amino acids. The V gene lost 3 bases and the J gene lost 9 bases, with 14 bases spanning the gap. Germline lookup yields CDR1 SGHTA and CDR2 FQGNSA. This CDR3 is CASSLQRAEAQYF. The CDR3 DNA is TGTGCCAGCAGCTTGCAAAGGGCCGAGGCCCAGTACTTC.

This clone was seen just once. The gene calls are TRBV6-5 and TRBJ2-1; D remains unclear. This CDR3 spans 14 amino acids. The germline V and J ends were trimmed by 2 bases and 9 bases, with 14 bases remaining between them. Germline-derived CDR1 and CDR2 are MNHEY and SVGAGI. CDR3 residues: CASSYEASGIEQFF. The CDR3 coding sequence is TGTGCCAGCAGTTACGAAGCCTCCGGAATTGAGCAGTTCTTC.

This clone has just a few counts. CDR3 bases: TGTGCCAGCAGCTCCCCTAGGACAGTGGATCAGCCCCAGCATTTT. Its protein is CASSSPRTVDQPQHF. The chain has TRBV28 and TRBJ1-5, with a weak D call TRBD1 (6 bases). This CDR3 comprises 15 residues. V dropped 6 bases and J dropped 5 bases, with 17 bases sitting between them. Germline CDR1 MDHEN, CDR2 SYDVKM.

The CDR3 is CASSDEGEGEQFF. In nucleotides, the CDR3 is TGTGCCAGCAGTGACGAGGGAGAGGGTGAGCAGTTCTTC. The chain joins TRBV6-4 to TRBJ2-1; D is possibly TRBD2 (5 bases). The length of the CDR3 is 13 residues. Trimming removed 2 bases at V and 9 bases at J, with 11 bases between. The germline CDR1 and CDR2 sequences are MRHNA and SNTAGT.

The CDR3 sequence is CASSPRQGASGELFF. In DNA, the CDR3 is TGTGCCAGCAGCCCGAGACAGGGGGCCTCCGGGGAGCTGTTTTTT. V gene TRBV7-6 combines with J gene TRBJ2-2, with 10 bases fitting TRBD1. Trimming at V came to 5 bases and at J to 6 bases, leaving 6 bases not matched to a gene. From germline, CDR1 is SGHVS and CDR2 FNYEAQ. The length of the CDR3 is 15 residues.

The rearrangement uses TRBV2 and TRBJ2-3, with 9 positions matching TRBD2. CDR3 size: 14 residues. V gave up 4 bases and J gave up 5 bases; unmatched junction bases: 4. In germline, CDR1 is SNHLY, CDR2 FYNNEI. The CDR3 is CASSGLAAGDTQYF. The CDR3 DNA follows: TGTGCCAGCAGTGGACTAGCGGCGGGAGATACGCAGTATTTT.

This sequence joins TRBV27 and TRBJ1-5, with 8 bases lining up with TRBD1. There are 18 residues in the CDR3. The V gene's germline CDR1 is MNHEY and CDR2 SMNVEV (reference sequence). Trimming cost V 6 bases and J 1 base; bases outside gene matches: 14. For the CDR3, the DNA is TGTGCCAGCAGCCCGGACAGGGCAAGAGGGTGGAGCAATCAGCCCCAGCATTTT. The encoded protein is CASSPDRARGWSNQPQHF.

The rearrangement links TRBV27 to TRBJ2-2; 7 nucleotides agree with TRBD1. The CDR3 covers 14 residues. Trimming took 5 bases from V and 5 from J; bases not matched to a gene: 5. The germline V gene encodes CDR1 MNHEY and CDR2 SMNVEV (reference sequence). The CDR3 is CASSLLQGTGELFF. CDR3 coding DNA: TGTGCCAGCAGTCTACTACAGGGGACCGGGGAGCTGTTTTTT.

The chain couples TRBV18 to TRBJ1-2, with TRBD1 matching 8 bases. CDR3 length equals 14 residues. With 4 bases clipped from V and 1 base from J, the junction kept 2 bases outside the gene matches. Per germline, CDR1 KGHSH and CDR2 LQKENI. CDR3 in DNA: TGTGCCAGCTCACTGGACAGGGTTAACTATGGCTACACCTTC. Translating it yields CASSLDRVNYGYTF.

V gene TRBV4-1 combines with J gene TRBJ2-7, with 9 positions matching TRBD2. Germline V gives CDR1 MGHRA, CDR2 YSYEKL. Unmatched junction bases numbered 7, after V lost 3 bases and J lost 4 bases. The CDR3 has 15 residues. In DNA form, the CDR3 reads TGCGCCAGCAGCCAGAGTAGCGGGAGTAAGTACGAGCAGTACTTC. This sequence encodes CASSQSSGSKYEQYF.

The chain recombines TRBV10-3 with TRBJ2-7; D is undetermined. Germline values: CDR1 ENHRY, CDR2 SYGVKD. The CDR3 covers 16 residues. Between the trimmed V and J ends, which lost 6 bases and 2 bases, there was a span of 20 bases. This chain's CDR3 is CAISSSGQRGAYEQYF. CDR3 DNA sequence: TGTGCCATCAGCTCCTCGGGTCAGCGAGGAGCCTACGAGCAGTACTTC.

The chain is built from TRBV6-6 and TRBJ1-3; D ambiguous. CDR3 length equals 15 residues. V shed 5 bases and J shed 4 bases, with 15 bases lying between them. Germline CDR1 is MNHNY and CDR2 is SVGAGI (reference sequence). The CDR3 reads CASSHRLNAGNTIYF. CDR3 DNA: TGTGCCAGCAGTCACCGTCTTAATGCGGGAAACACCATATATTTT.

The chain links TRBV6-6 to TRBJ2-3; 7 bases are a match to TRBD2. The CDR3 runs 13 residues. The germline V gene encodes CDR1 MNHNY and CDR2 SVGAGI (reference sequence). With V trimmed by 8 bases and J by 7 bases, 9 bases remained unmatched. CDR3 sequence: CASWEREAYTQYF. The DNA of the CDR3 is TGTGCCAGCTGGGAGCGGGAAGCCTATACGCAGTATTTT.

This chain connects TRBV19 to TRBJ1-1, with D hard to call. The CDR3 runs to 12 residues. Germline V gives CDR1 LNHDA, CDR2 SQIVND (reference sequence). V gave up 10 bases and J gave up 1 base, with 10 bases separating them. Written as DNA, the CDR3 is TGTGCCACTTCGCTAGGGAACACTGAAGCTTTCTTT. Its translation: CATSLGNTEAFF. The variable domain in full, completed from reference TRBV19 and TRBJ1-1, reads DGGITQSPKYLFRKEGQNVTLSCEQNLNHDAMYWYRQDPGQGLRLIYYSQIVNDFQKGDIAEGYSVSREKKESFPLTVTSAQKNPTAFYLCATSLGNTEAFFGQGTRLTVV.

This clone occurred a few times. J is TRBJ1-5 and V is TRBV5-6, with a tentative D call TRBD1 (6 bases). Germline lookup yields CDR1 SGHDT and CDR2 YYEEEE. The CDR3 length is 14 residues. The V and J ends lost 0 bases and 4 bases respectively, with 8 bases between them. The CDR3 protein is CASSLGQVNQPQHF. CDR3 DNA sequence: TGTGCCAGCAGCTTGGGACAGGTTAATCAGCCCCAGCATTTT.

The chain uses TRBV5-8 and TRBJ1-5; no clear D gene. The CDR3 spans 14 residues. In germline, CDR1 is SGHTS, CDR2 YDEGEE. Between the trimmed V and J ends, which lost 2 bases and 7 bases, there was a span of 13 bases. This CDR3 is CASSFGPVAQPQHF. The DNA for the CDR3 is TGTGCCAGCAGCTTCGGCCCCGTGGCGCAGCCCCAGCATTTT.

The gene calls are TRBV6-5 and TRBJ2-3; 8 bases match TRBD2. The V gene end was trimmed by 7 bases and the J gene end by 4 bases; junction bases not matched to a gene: 10. Germline V CDR1 and CDR2: MNHEY, SVGAGI. The CDR3 contains 15 residues. DNA of the CDR3: TGTGCCAGCACCCCAGGGGCGGGAGGCCCAGATACGCAGTATTTT. It codes for CASTPGAGGPDTQYF.

This clone was seen only a few times. The chain links TRBV7-9 to TRBJ2-7, with D tentatively TRBD1 (7 bases). Trimming pared 4 bases from V and 3 bases from J, leaving 13 bases between. The CDR3 has 14 residues. Per germline, CDR1 SEHNR and CDR2 FQNEAQ (reference sequence). CDR3 DNA sequence: TGTGCCAGCAGCTCAGGGGGGCTCCTCTACGAGCAGTACTTC. Amino acid sequence: CASSSGGLLYEQYF.

Only a few counts were recorded for this clone. The rearrangement links TRBV5-1 to TRBJ2-1; maybe TRBD2 (6 bases). Per the germline V gene, CDR1 is SGHRS and CDR2 is YFSETQ. V lost 0 bases and J lost 8, with 15 bases in between. This CDR3 region has 15 residues. The CDR3 nucleotides read TGCGCCAGCAGCTTGGGATGGCGGGGAGGTGATGAGCAGTTCTTC. This gives the protein CASSLGWRGGDEQFF.